Each of the 9 T cell receptor beta chains below was sequenced from the same sample in a study of PD-L1 blockade in urothelial cancer. Regarding time point: pretreatment peripheral blood. Produced via immunoSEQ multiplex PCR; TCRdb's table is partial and in-frame only. The table has roughly 50,000 clones, around 85% seen once. Sequenced material: PBMCs, taken around atezolizumab (anti-PD-L1) treatment. The receptor set was obtained from a woman aged 55-69 years with urothelial cancer.

V usage is TRBV5-1 and J usage is TRBJ2-5, with 10 bases lining up with TRBD2. V was clipped by 1 base and J by 4 bases; unmatched bases: 7. The CDR3 is made up of 16 amino acids. Germline values: CDR1 SGHRS, CDR2 YFSETQ. CDR3 residues: CASSLLAGASGETQYF. The CDR3 DNA reads as TGCGCCAGCAGCTTGCTAGCGGGGGCCAGCGGAGAGACCCAGTACTTC.

The V and J genes are TRBV15 and TRBJ1-5; D may be TRBD1 (6 bases). CDR3 length: 17 amino acids. V was cut by 1 base and J by 7 bases, with 20 bases left in between. Germline CDR1 is LNHNV and CDR2 is YYDKDF (reference sequence). The DNA of the CDR3 is TGTGCCACCAGCAGAGGGCGGACAGTCAGGGTAGACCAGCCCCAGCATTTT. Amino acid sequence: CATSRGRTVRVDQPQHF.

This chain joins TRBV6-5 and TRBJ2-5; TRBD1 matches 8 bases. The germline V gene encodes CDR1 MNHEY and CDR2 SVGAGI. This CDR3 region has 15 residues. After removal of 9 bases from V and 4 bases from J, the junction contained 13 bases not matched to a gene. CDR3 in DNA: TGTGCCAGTAGACAGGGGACAGCCCTTGGAGAGACCCAGTACTTC. This gives the protein CASRQGTALGETQYF.

The chain joins TRBV7-9 to TRBJ1-2; TRBD1 matches at 12 bases. Germline V CDR1 and CDR2: SEHNR, FQNEAQ (reference sequence). V was clipped by 4 bases and J by 4 bases; unmatched bases: 7. The CDR3 is 16 amino acids. In DNA, the CDR3 is TGTGCCAGCAGCTACGGGACAGGGGGCGCAGGCTATGGCTACACCTTC. Protein: CASSYGTGGAGYGYTF.

This chain connects TRBV28 to TRBJ2-5; 13 bases align to TRBD2. Unmatched junction bases numbered 9, after V lost 3 bases and J lost 5 bases. CDR1 is MDHEN, CDR2 SYDVKM, per germline. The CDR3 length is 17 residues. CDR3 protein: CASSLGVRTSGSETQYF. The CDR3 DNA reads as TGTGCCAGCAGTTTGGGGGTTAGGACTAGCGGGAGCGAGACCCAGTACTTC. Complete variable domain (other parts from reference TRBV28 and TRBJ2-5): DVKVTQSSRYLVKRTGEKVFLECVQDMDHENMFWYRQDPGLGLRLIYFSYDVKMKEKGDIPEGYSVSREKKERFSLILESASTNQTSMYLCASSLGVRTSGSETQYFGPGTRLLVL.

The chain couples TRBV6-5 to TRBJ1-1; D gene uncertain. CDR1 and CDR2 (germline): MNHEY, SVGAGI. The V gene lost 0 bases and the J gene lost 10 bases, with 6 bases spanning the gap. CDR3 length: 11 residues. The CDR3 here is CASSYSSRAFF. CDR3 DNA sequence: TGTGCCAGCAGTTACTCGAGTAGAGCTTTCTTT.

The chain joins TRBV5-1 to TRBJ2-7; TRBD1 matches 7 bases. The CDR3 runs 15 residues. Trimming at V came to 0 bases and at J to 1 base, leaving 4 bases not matched to a gene. Germline V gene lookup returns CDR1 SGHRS and CDR2 YFSETQ. This CDR3 reads CASSLGGTDSYEQYF. CDR3 coding DNA: TGCGCCAGCAGCTTGGGGGGGACAGATTCCTACGAGCAGTACTTC.

The chain has TRBV29-1 and TRBJ2-7, with a tentative D call TRBD1 (6 bases). There are 12 residues in the CDR3. With 4 bases removed from V and 3 bases from J, the gap between germline ends came to 10 bases. Germline V gene data show CDR1 as SQVTM and CDR2 as ANQGSEA. DNA of the CDR3: TGCAGCGTTGCACAGGGATACTACGAGCAGTACTTC. This sequence encodes CSVAQGYYEQYF.

V is TRBV11-2 and J is TRBJ2-1, with 13 bases fitting TRBD2. Germline trimming cut 5 bases from V and 3 bases from J; bases unmatched to any gene: 13. Germline CDR1 SGHAT, CDR2 FQNNGV. This CDR3 region has 19 residues. The CDR3 DNA follows: TGTGCCAGCAGCCCCCGGATACTAGCGGGAGGGCCGGACTACAATGAGCAGTTCTTC. Its translation is CASSPRILAGGPDYNEQFF.